This entry describes one TCR beta chain. Per germline, CDR1 LGHNA and CDR2 YNFKEQ. CDR3 size: 15 residues. The V end was cut by 0 bases, the J end by 2 bases, with 10 bases between. This specimen comes from a study of T-cell memory formation after mild COVID-19. TCRdb ran MiXCR on the 5' RACE reads and lists one entry per CDR3 protein. The table includes hundreds of thousands of distinct CDR3 sequences, 20% to 30% detected once. This clonotype was sampled from an adult woman who had mild COVID-19 (a few samples of this study predate the infection). Cell type and time point are not known. The V and J genes are TRBV4-2 and TRBJ1-2; D is possibly TRBD1 (6 bases). The specimen sequenced was PBMCs or a T cell subset sorted from them (not recorded which). CDR3 nucleotide sequence: TGTGCCAGCAGCCAAGATCAGGGGATCAACTATGGCTACACCTTC. Amino acids: CASSQDQGINYGYTF.